What follows is one T cell receptor (beta chain) and its context. Its antigen target is currently unknown. No clone much larger than this one lies a single base away; base qualities are absent. Each collaborating institution followed its own protocols to collect whole blood in K2EDTA tubes. Collaborator samples were shipped for TCRbeta analysis as frozen whole blood, isolated PBMCs, or DNA extracted from either sample type. This specimen comes from a study of blood T cell repertoires in COVID-19 (dated by TCRdb to the early 2020s). About the full investigation: Collaborator samples came from the United States, Italy and Spain and covered acute and convalescent phases of COVID-19. The material from the prospective study consisted of cDNA or gDNA derived from T cells, B-cell-depleted T cells, or PBMCs. Samples were obtained from the ongoing ImmuneRACE study (first 160 participants) and from over a thousand subjects provided by 6 global collaborators. HLA class I and class II types, where available, came from metadata supplied by the sample provider rather than from assay-based typing. Subjects who had been exposed to COVID-19, were actively infected with it, or had recovered from it provided the deeply sampled blood TCRbeta repertoires that made up the dataset. A de-identified subject ID, COVID-19 status, age in years and sex were almost always included in the sample metadata. The repertoires were released in a freely available public database intended as a resource for research on the immune response to SARS-CoV-2.

Overall study outcomes, separate from this receptor: The quantity of clinical and demographic metadata differed by source and by participant and was supplied without curation.

TCRbeta CDR3 regions were amplified from genomic DNA by means of the immunoSEQ Assay, a bias-controlled multiplex PCR. In the paper's pipeline: Nucleated cell counts per sample were estimated from amplification of reference gene primers within the assay. Sequence reads were collapsed and filtered to measure the absolute abundance of every unique TCRbeta CDR3 rearrangement. For each sample, productive Simpson clonality was calculated as the square root of Simpson's diversity index across productive rearrangements. TCRdb's version of the immuneACCESS table is confined to in-frame rearrangements and falls short of the full clone set. An unresolved V gene accounts for under half of the shortfall where checked; the remainder is of unknown origin. The V and J calls and the clone size are those of that table, but D and trimming were determined from the DNA. For this sample the table gives 90,000 to 130,000 clones, of which 88% were detected only once. Around 2% of the sample rests with the top ten.

CDR1 and CDR2 (LGHDT, YNNKEL) derive from the germline V gene (reference sequence). From the cysteine through the phenylalanine, the CDR3 covers 13 amino acids. Only the CDR3 DNA stays, 39 bases, in frame from base 1. Trimming leaves V shorter by 5 bases and J shorter by 6 bases, with the junction holding 4 bases beyond the gene matches. The rearrangement combines TRBV3-1 (or the pseudogene TRBV3-2) with TRBJ1-2; 9 bases in the junction line up with TRBD1. The sample consisted of peripheral blood. This receptor was taken from a human donor in a cohort sampled during active COVID-19. CDR3 reads: CASSYGTGNGYTF. The nucleotide sequence is given as TGTGCCAGCAGCTACGGGACAGGGAATGGCTACACCTTC.